The rows below give T cell receptor beta chains drawn from one sample of a study of a mutant IDH1 vaccine in newly diagnosed glioma. Clones were read by immunoSEQ multiplex PCR, and TCRdb kept only the in-frame ones, dropping some. The sample lists 77,000 or so clones; approximately 78% were seen once. These receptors' targets are unknown. The source material was PBMCs, sampled from a glioma patient whose treatment included an IDH1 peptide vaccine. The receptor source for this set is a man aged 40-55 years with glioma. Both conserved end residues are part of each CDR3. A D gene is named only where the DNA matches it firmly.

J gene	D gene	V gene	CDR3 DNA	CDR3 protein
TRBJ2-7	TRBD2	TRBV6-5	TGTGCCAGCAGTTCCCCGACTAGCGCGGGTTCCTACGAGCAGTACTTC	CASSSPTSAGSYEQYF
TRBJ2-1	NA	TRBV5-5	TGTGCCAGCAGCCTGACTGCCAGGAGCTCCTACAATGAGCAGTTCTTC	CASSLTARSSYNEQFF
TRBJ2-7	NA	TRBV7-6	TGTGCCAGCAGCTTAGCGATATCTCGGCAGTCCCAATACGAGCAGTACTTC	CASSLAISRQSQYEQYF
TRBJ1-2	NA	TRBV5-4	TGTGCCAGCAGCTTAGGAGGTGGTCTGGGGCACTATGGCTACACCTTC	CASSLGGGLGHYGYTF
TRBJ2-5	TRBD2	TRBV11-2	TGTGCCAGCAGCTTACTAGCGGGAGAGGGACTCGAGACCCAGTACTTC	CASSLLAGEGLETQYF
TRBJ1-1	NA	TRBV9	TGTGCCAGCAGCGTAGATACAGGGAGGGCTTTCTTT	CASSVDTGRAFF
TRBJ2-2	NA	TRBV7-9	TGTGCCAGCAGCCCAGAGTCCGGGGAGCTGTTTTTT	CASSPESGELFF
TRBJ2-2	TRBD1	TRBV18	TGTGCCAGCTCGTGGGGGACAGGGAATTTTCCGGACACCGGGGAGCTGTTTTTT	CASSWGTGNFPDTGELFF
TRBJ1-1	NA	TRBV9	TGTGCCAGCAGCGCGAATACAGGGTTAAACACTGAAGCTTTCTTT	CASSANTGLNTEAFF
TRBJ2-6	NA	TRBV9	TGTGCCAGCAGCGTAGAGGCATGGACTGGGGCCAACGTCCTGACTTTC	CASSVEAWTGANVLTF
TRBJ1-1	TRBD1	TRBV5-1	TGCGCCAGCAGCTATGGACAGGGTCTGTTGGGCACTGAAGCTTTCTTT	CASSYGQGLLGTEAFF